The T cell receptor (beta chain) under discussion was sequenced for a study of a mutant IDH1 vaccine in newly diagnosed glioma. The overall study: Receipt of radiotherapy, temozolomide, or both preceded the study, and most received both.

Indicated time point: week 11, during vaccination. Topical imiquimod accompanied each vaccine dose, which consisted of 300 ug of mutant IDH1 20-mer peptide. The V gene's germline CDR1 is SGHRS and CDR2 YFSETQ. The trim removed 3 bases at V and 0 bases at J, leaving 8 bases unmatched. The CDR3 is 17 amino acids. The method was immunoSEQ multiplex PCR; TCRdb's version includes in-frame clones alone and lacks a portion of them. The data show roughly 120,000 clones, around four fifths seen once. A note on this clone: What it binds is not known.

This clonotype was sampled from a middle-aged man with glioma. This chain uses TRBV5-1 with TRBJ1-1; TRBD1 agrees at 10 bases. The sequencing used PBMCs, collected from a glioma patient whose treatment included an IDH1 peptide vaccine. CDR3 residues: CASSYARDRGLNTEAFF. DNA of the CDR3: TGCGCCAGCAGCTACGCCCGGGACAGGGGATTGAACACTGAAGCTTTCTTT.